The source of this TCR beta chain is a study of T cell responses to AZD1222 COVID-19 vaccine. Assay: immunoSEQ multiplex PCR; the TCRdb copy retains only in-frame clones and omits some. The sample has under 150,000 clones; roughly 91% are singletons. Germline V gives CDR1 SGHRS, CDR2 YFSETQ. The trim removed 5 bases at V and 3 bases at J, leaving 5 bases unmatched. This CDR3 spans 14 amino acids. This receptor was taken from an adult in good health. This rearrangement joins TRBV5-1 to TRBJ1-2; 9 nucleotides agree with TRBD1. The sequenced sample was peripheral blood, obtained on day 0 of AZD1222 vaccination. The CDR3 loop is CASRSWTGDYGYTF. The CDR3 nucleotides read TGCGCCAGCAGATCATGGACAGGGGACTATGGCTACACCTTC.